This T cell receptor (beta chain) is drawn from a study of cytomegalovirus exposure and HLA in healthy donors. The sample holds a few counts of this clone. No antigen is known for it. Whole-study findings and limits: The classifier reportedly diagnosed cytomegalovirus status with high sensitivity and specificity. The study recorded 164 TCR beta chains that were cytomegalovirus-associated.

With 1 base removed from V and 2 bases from J, the gap between germline ends came to 6 bases. Germline V gene lookup returns CDR1 SGHRS and CDR2 YFSETQ. CDR3 length: 14 amino acids. Primers included in the PCR were 60 Vbeta and 13 Jbeta primers. TCRdb's copy holds only in-frame clones and misses some; the assay was immunoSEQ multiplex PCR. The sample lists 74,000 or so clones; 65% to 70% were seen once. The genes are TRBV5-1 and TRBJ1-4, with D possibly TRBD1 on 6 matching bases. This sequence was found in a woman aged 25 to 39 in good health and CMV-seronegative. The sample taken for sequencing was PBMCs. The CDR3 region has the DNA TGCGCCAGCAGCTTGACAGGGACTAATGAAAAACTGTTTTTT. This codes for CASSLTGTNEKLFF.